Below are 25 T cell receptor beta chains sequenced from a single sample in a study of cytomegalovirus exposure and HLA in healthy donors. The assay was immunoSEQ multiplex PCR, and TCRdb's table has in-frame clones only and misses some. The sample yields 60,000 to 70,000 clones, around 89% seen once. Sequencing was performed on PBMCs. These receptors came from a woman aged 18-29 years in good health and CMV-seronegative.

The chain joins TRBV6-5 to TRBJ1-6; D is possibly TRBD1 (6 bases). CDR3 length: 16 residues. Germline-derived CDR1 and CDR2 are MNHEY and SVGAGI. V lost 0 bases and J 7 bases, leaving 13 bases between the germline ends. The chain's CDR3 is CASSYSSWGPNSPLHF. In DNA, the CDR3 is TGTGCCAGCAGTTACTCGAGTTGGGGGCCGAATTCACCCCTCCACTTT.

The CDR3: CASSDDLQETQYF. The CDR3 coding sequence is TGTGCCAGCAGCGACGACTTACAAGAGACCCAGTACTTC. The genes are TRBV9 and TRBJ2-5; no clear D. The V and J ends lost 3 bases and 2 bases respectively, with 8 bases between them. This CDR3 is built from 13 residues. CDR1 is SGDLS and CDR2 is YYNGEE in the germline V gene.

V usage is TRBV27 and J usage is TRBJ2-6, with D unresolved. Trimming took 5 bases from V and 0 from J, leaving 14 bases between them. CDR3 size: 17 residues. Germline V gene data show CDR1 as MNHEY and CDR2 as SMNVEV (reference sequence). The CDR3 DNA reads TGTGCCAGCAGTCCCAGAATCTGGGCCTCTGGGGCCAACGTCCTGACTTTC. Its protein is CASSPRIWASGANVLTF.

In this sample, this clone turned up once. The gene calls are TRBV30 and TRBJ1-2; D may be TRBD1 (6 bases). The V end was cut by 2 bases, the J end by 3 bases, with 10 bases between. The V gene's germline CDR1 is GTSNPN and CDR2 SVGIG (reference sequence). CDR3 length: 13 amino acids. The CDR3 nucleotides are TGTGCCTGGAGTTCACAGGGTGACTATGGCTACACCTTC. As protein: CAWSSQGDYGYTF.

The chain combines TRBV5-1 with TRBJ2-5, with TRBD2 matching 11 bases. The junction had 7 bases not matched to a gene; V was cut back by 4 bases and J by 5 bases. This CDR3 is built from 15 residues. In germline, CDR1 is SGHRS, CDR2 YFSETQ. The CDR3 loop is CASSRRLAGQETQYF. CDR3 coding DNA: TGCGCCAGCAGCCGCCGACTAGCGGGACAGGAGACCCAGTACTTC.

The chain has TRBV5-1 and TRBJ2-1, with 11 bases fitting TRBD2. The V and J ends lost 5 bases and 6 bases, in that order; junction bases with no gene match: 10. The germline V gene has CDR1 SGHRS and CDR2 YFSETQ. This CDR3 is built from 16 residues. The CDR3 spells CASRPGTSGYSNEQFF. In nucleotides, the CDR3 is TGCGCCAGCAGACCCGGGACTAGCGGTTACAGCAATGAGCAGTTCTTC.

The J gene is TRBJ1-5, the V gene TRBV18; D is undetermined. The CDR3 has 13 amino acids. The germline CDR1 and CDR2 sequences are KGHSH and LQKENI. V lost 3 bases to trimming and J lost 1 base, with 4 bases between them. The CDR3 nucleotides are TGTGCCAGCTCACCCCAAAGCAATCAGCCCCAGCATTTT. It encodes CASSPQSNQPQHF.

V and J are TRBV2 and TRBJ2-7; D uncertain. Trimming removed 6 bases from V and 3 bases from J, with 6 bases in between. Germline V lookup: CDR1 SNHLY, CDR2 FYNNEI. CDR3 length: 11 amino acids. Here the CDR3 reads CASRALYEQYF. Written as DNA, the CDR3 is TGTGCCAGCAGAGCCCTCTACGAGCAGTACTTC.

The V gene is TRBV15, the J gene TRBJ2-2; no firm D call. Germline V gene data show CDR1 as LNHNV and CDR2 as YYDKDF (reference sequence). CDR3 length: 15 residues. Trimming stripped 3 bases from V and 1 base from J, with 9 bases between. The CDR3: CATSRRIQNTGELFF. CDR3 DNA: TGTGCCACCAGCAGGAGGATCCAGAACACCGGGGAGCTGTTTTTT.

V and J are TRBV20-1 and TRBJ1-1; no firm D call. The CDR3 runs 10 residues. V was pared by 5 bases and J by 4 bases, with 5 bases between. The germline gives CDR1 DFQATT, CDR2 SNEGSKA (reference sequence). CDR3 sequence reads: CSAGSTEAFF. The CDR3 DNA reads as TGCAGTGCTGGCAGCACTGAAGCTTTCTTT.

V is TRBV28 and J is TRBJ2-7, with D unresolved. V was pared by 1 base and J by 5 bases, with 6 bases between. The CDR3 runs 12 residues. Germline loops: CDR1 MDHEN, CDR2 SYDVKM. The CDR3, as DNA: TGTGCCAGCAGTTTATTATCCCACGAGCAGTACTTC. It specifies CASSLLSHEQYF.

The rearrangement links TRBV5-4 to TRBJ2-5; tentative D call: TRBD1 (5 bases). V was pared by 0 bases and J by 3 bases, with 12 bases between. CDR3 length: 15 amino acids. Germline CDR1 and CDR2: SGHNT and YYREEE (reference sequence). DNA for the CDR3: TGTGCCAGCAGCTTGGAGTTCGGCAGGGAAGAGACCCAGTACTTC. Its protein is CASSLEFGREETQYF.

The chain couples TRBV9 to TRBJ1-2, with a tentative D call TRBD1 (5 bases). In germline, CDR1 is SGDLS, CDR2 YYNGEE. Trimming took 3 bases from V and 7 from J, leaving 19 bases between them. The CDR3 is made up of 15 amino acids. CDR3 region: CASSAGTELYSGYTF. The CDR3 DNA reads as TGTGCCAGCAGCGCCGGGACTGAACTCTATAGTGGCTACACCTTC.

The chain couples TRBV15 to TRBJ1-5, with 12 positions matching TRBD1. Germline-derived CDR1 and CDR2 are LNHNV and YYDKDF (reference sequence). V dropped 3 bases and J dropped 5; count of bases not matched to a gene: 2. This CDR3 comprises 15 residues. The CDR3: CATSRGTGGDQPQHF. In DNA form, the CDR3 reads TGTGCCACCAGCAGGGGGACAGGGGGCGATCAGCCCCAGCATTTT.

The chain employs TRBV19 and TRBJ2-5; tentatively, D is TRBD2 (6 bases). CDR1 is LNHDA and CDR2 is SQIVND in the germline V gene (reference sequence). The CDR3 is 16 residues long. The V end lost 1 base, the J end lost 1 base, and 13 bases lay between the germline ends. The CDR3 coding sequence is TGTGCCAGTAGTATAGCCGTAACGGGAGTCCAAGAGACCCAGTACTTC. It specifies CASSIAVTGVQETQYF. The entire variable domain, with the rest obtained from reference TRBV19 and TRBJ2-5, is as follows: DGGITQSPKYLFRKEGQNVTLSCEQNLNHDAMYWYRQDPGQGLRLIYYSQIVNDFQKGDIAEGYSVSREKKESFPLTVTSAQKNPTAFYLCASSIAVTGVQETQYFGPGTRLLVL.

The J gene is TRBJ1-1, the V gene TRBV18, with 9 positions matching TRBD1. The germline V gene encodes CDR1 KGHSH and CDR2 LQKENI. The CDR3 has 14 amino acids. The J segment lost 4 bases and the V segment lost 6 bases, leaving 6 bases of the junction unmatched. CDR3 residues: CASSLGQGTTEAFF. The CDR3 DNA follows: TGTGCCAGCTCCCTCGGACAGGGGACCACTGAAGCTTTCTTT.

V gene TRBV10-3 combines with J gene TRBJ1-2, with 7 bases aligning to TRBD1. Germline V gives CDR1 ENHRY, CDR2 SYGVKD. J gave up 3 bases and V 1 base, and 2 bases lay outside the gene matches. The length of the CDR3 is 14 residues. Here the CDR3 reads CAISEYGTDYGYTF. The DNA of the CDR3 is TGTGCCATCAGTGAGTACGGGACAGACTATGGCTACACCTTC.

The chain combines TRBV6-1 with TRBJ2-7; 9 nucleotides match TRBD2. After removal of 10 bases from V and 5 bases from J, the junction contained 12 bases not matched to a gene. The CDR3 is made up of 14 amino acids. Germline CDR1 MNHNS, CDR2 SASEGT. CDR3 amino acids: CATLFVAGADEQYF. The CDR3, as DNA: TGTGCCACCCTCTTCGTAGCGGGGGCAGACGAGCAGTACTTC.

The chain combines TRBV7-6 with TRBJ2-1; no firm D call. V was cut by 0 bases and J by 4 bases, with 10 bases left in between. Per germline, CDR1 SGHVS and CDR2 FNYEAQ. The CDR3 covers 15 residues. CDR3 region: CASSLATLRYNEQFF. As DNA, the CDR3 is TGTGCCAGCAGCTTAGCGACGCTCAGGTACAATGAGCAGTTCTTC.

V and J are TRBV7-2 and TRBJ2-1, with TRBD2 matching 8 bases. Germline CDR1 is SGHTA and CDR2 is FQGNSA. The CDR3 runs to 14 residues. With V trimmed by 6 bases and J by 8 bases, 9 bases remained unmatched. Here the CDR3 reads CASRDPGLVYEQFF. CDR3 DNA sequence: TGTGCCAGCAGGGATCCGGGACTAGTTTATGAGCAGTTCTTC.

The chain recombines TRBV6-5 with TRBJ2-7; TRBD2 matches at 7 bases. The V gene end was trimmed by 2 bases and the J gene end by 2 bases; junction bases not matched to a gene: 6. CDR1 and CDR2 (germline): MNHEY, SVGAGI. This CDR3 comprises 15 residues. In DNA, the CDR3 is TGTGCCAGCAGTTACGGGGGGGGGTGGACCTACGAGCAGTACTTC. It translates to CASSYGGGWTYEQYF.

The V gene is TRBV10-1, the J gene TRBJ2-3; TRBD2 is a possible D gene (6 bases). From germline, CDR1 is WNHNN and CDR2 SYGVQD (reference sequence). The CDR3 spans 14 residues. V was cut by 8 bases and J by 4 bases, with 16 bases left in between. The CDR3 sequence: CASGGTGAADTQYF. CDR3 bases: TGCGCCAGCGGGGGGACCGGAGCTGCAGATACGCAGTATTTT.

This chain connects TRBV19 to TRBJ2-5; 10 nucleotides match TRBD1. Germline assignment: CDR1 LNHDA and CDR2 SQIVND (reference sequence). J was trimmed by 2 bases and V by 6 bases; bases with no gene match: 6. This CDR3 contains 15 residues. The CDR3 DNA reads TGTGCCAGTAGCCAAGGGACAGGGGCGCAAGAGACCCAGTACTTC. Protein product: CASSQGTGAQETQYF.

The chain has TRBV20-1 and TRBJ2-1; weak D call: TRBD2 (5 bases). Germline-derived CDR1 and CDR2 are DFQATT and SNEGSKA (reference sequence). The CDR3 spans 10 residues. Deletions cut 5 bases from V and 10 bases from J, with 9 bases between. CDR3 in DNA: TGCAGTGCTTTGGGCGGGGAGCAGTTCTTC. It specifies CSALGGEQFF.

J is TRBJ1-4 and V is TRBV6-1; TRBD1 agrees at 7 bases. V gave up 5 bases and J gave up 10 bases; unmatched junction bases: 13. The length of the CDR3 is 15 residues. Germline V gives CDR1 MNHNS, CDR2 SASEGT. The CDR3 DNA reads TGTGCCAGCAGTTTGGGACAGACATCCTTGGGAAAACTGTTTTTT. Translation: CASSLGQTSLGKLFF.